This T cell receptor beta chain was sequenced for a study of blood T cells in healthy people across ages. Broader study findings: PBMC samples, being unsorted, prevented any conclusive comparison of naive and antigen-experienced cells.

A second about 6 to 12 cycle PCR used barcoded and J-beta primers. Every molecule of cDNA carried a tag from a template-switch adaptor with 12 random nucleotides. A single record per CDR3 protein comes from TCRdb applying MiXCR to the 5' RACE reads. In the table there are some 1.4 million distinct CDR3 sequences, roughly 40% of which are singletons. From germline, CDR1 is LGHDT and CDR2 YNNKEL (reference sequence). Trimming stripped 0 bases from V and 13 bases from J, with 19 bases between. The length of the CDR3 is 15 residues. Concerning this clonotype itself: No antigen is known for it.

The TCR sequence derives from a woman under 30 in good health. Material: blood. The J gene is TRBJ2-1, the V gene TRBV3-1; possible D gene TRBD2, 5 bases. The DNA for the CDR3 is TGTGCCAGCAGCCAAGAGGGCAGGCCCTGGGAGACCCAGTTCTTC. Its protein is CASSQEGRPWETQFF.